This TCR beta chain emerged from a study of regulatory T cells in long-lasting Graves disease. The CDR3 contains 14 residues. Trimming removed 0 bases from V and 5 bases from J, with 11 bases in between. Germline V lookup: CDR1 SGDLS, CDR2 YYNGEE. This clonotype came up many times. Investigators prepared the TCR beta libraries by applying iRepertoire HTBI primers and Arm-PCR of CDR3 regions. TCRdb ran MiXCR on the multiplex PCR reads and lists one entry per CDR3 protein. The sample records hundreds of thousands of distinct CDR3 sequences, approximately 16% being singletons. Sample time point: newly diagnosed GD, antithyroid drugs for less than 3 months. PBMC-derived RNA was used for the TCR library. This sample was shared with a second study, whose subject was T cells in Graves' hyperthyroidism and ophthalmopathy. That work states: First-round RT-PCR of the TCR CDR3 relied on the HTBI primer set.

The material was peripheral blood mononuclear cells (PBMCs), obtained at new diagnosis, from a patient treated with antithyroid drugs. The TCR comes from a woman aged 40 to 49 with Graves disease. The chain carries TRBV9 and TRBJ1-2, with D possibly being TRBD1 (5 bases). This chain's CDR3 is CASSVEQAPYGYTF. The CDR3, as DNA: TGTGCCAGCAGCGTAGAACAGGCACCATATGGCTACACCTTC. Complete variable domain (other parts from reference TRBV9 and TRBJ1-2): DSGVTQTPKHLITATGQRVTLRCSPRSGDLSVYWYQQSLDQGLQFLIQYYNGEERAKGNILERFSAQQFPDLHSELNLSSLELGDSALYFCASSVEQAPYGYTFGSGTRLTVV.